The 27 T cell receptor beta chains given below trace back to one sample, sequenced in a study of blood T cell repertoires in COVID-19. Sequencing used immunoSEQ multiplex PCR; TCRdb keeps in-frame clones, though not all of them. The repertoire holds approximately 38,000 clones, approximately 83% seen once, with about 25% in the top ten. Sequencing used peripheral blood. These receptors were collected from a human donor with acute or convalescent COVID-19. The donor label of this sample is uncertain.

The J gene is TRBJ1-2, the V gene TRBV7-9; D call uncertain. Trimming pared 4 bases from V and 4 bases from J, leaving 4 bases between. Germline CDR1 is SEHNR and CDR2 is FQNEAQ (reference sequence). CDR3 length equals 11 residues. DNA of the CDR3: TGTGCCAGCAGCTCCTCCTATGGCTACACCTTC. Encoded protein: CASSSSYGYTF.

The V gene is TRBV27, the J gene TRBJ1-2; no firm D call. Germline assignment: CDR1 MNHEY and CDR2 SMNVEV (reference sequence). Trimming shortened V by 1 base and J by 2 bases, and 23 bases separated the two germline ends. The CDR3 runs to 19 residues. The CDR3 loop reads CASSLFPMVKFGHNYGYTF. The CDR3 DNA sequence: TGTGCCAGCAGTTTATTTCCGATGGTAAAATTTGGGCACAACTATGGCTACACCTTC.

J is TRBJ2-7 and V is TRBV19, with 7 nucleotides matching TRBD2. CDR3 size: 15 residues. With 6 bases clipped from V and 6 bases from J, the junction kept 14 bases outside the gene matches. Per germline, CDR1 LNHDA and CDR2 SQIVND (reference sequence). CDR3 protein: CASSPGLAGVSEQYF. The CDR3 DNA reads TGTGCCAGTAGCCCCGGATTGGCGGGAGTCTCCGAGCAGTACTTC.

The chain recombines TRBV6-5 with TRBJ2-7; weak D call: TRBD1 (5 bases). With 6 bases removed from V and 2 bases from J, the gap between germline ends came to 8 bases. The CDR3 spans 12 residues. Germline V gene lookup returns CDR1 MNHEY and CDR2 SVGAGI. The CDR3 is CASRDSAYEQYF. In DNA form, the CDR3 reads TGTGCCAGCAGAGACAGTGCCTACGAGCAGTACTTC.

The rearrangement joins TRBV4-2 to TRBJ2-3, with 10 bases matching TRBD1. The germline V gene has CDR1 LGHNA and CDR2 YNFKEQ. CDR3 length equals 17 residues. V lost 0 bases and J lost 5; bases outside the gene matches: 8. CDR3 amino acids: CASSQDRQGAQIDTQYF. Written as DNA, the CDR3 is TGTGCCAGCAGCCAAGACCGACAGGGGGCGCAAATAGATACGCAGTATTTT.

This chain joins TRBV7-9 and TRBJ1-2; 9 bases fit TRBD1. The CDR3 is 15 amino acids. The V gene end was trimmed by 5 bases and the J gene end by 3 bases; junction bases not matched to a gene: 7. CDR1 is SEHNR, CDR2 FQNEAQ, per germline (reference sequence). The CDR3 DNA reads TGTGCCAGCAGCGGACAGGGGTTATTCGACTATGGCTACACCTTC. Its protein is CASSGQGLFDYGYTF.

The J gene is TRBJ2-1, the V gene TRBV7-9, with 11 bases lining up with TRBD2. Germline lookup yields CDR1 SEHNR and CDR2 FQNEAQ (reference sequence). V lost 2 bases, J lost 7 bases, and 4 bases stayed unmatched. This CDR3 spans 15 amino acids. The DNA for the CDR3 is TGTGCCAGCAGCTTAATGGCTAGCGGGGGGAATGAGCAGTTCTTC. It codes for CASSLMASGGNEQFF.

The chain uses TRBV5-5 and TRBJ2-1; 9 nucleotides line up with TRBD2. The CDR3 is made up of 15 amino acids. CDR1 is SGHKS and CDR2 is YYEKEE in the germline V gene (reference sequence). After removal of 5 bases from V and 3 bases from J, the junction contained 6 bases not matched to a gene. The CDR3 loop is CASSTGTSNYNEQFF. In DNA, the CDR3 is TGTGCCAGCAGTACCGGGACTAGCAACTACAATGAGCAGTTCTTC.

This chain links TRBV18 with TRBJ1-2; 9 bases fit TRBD1. Germline CDR1 is KGHSH and CDR2 is LQKENI. The CDR3 sequence is 13 residues long. Trimming removed 6 bases from V and 8 bases from J; junction bases left unmatched: 7. The DNA of the CDR3 is TGTGCCAGCTCGGGGACAGGGACGTTAGGCTACACCTTC. Protein: CASSGTGTLGYTF.

The chain joins TRBV28 to TRBJ1-4, with unresolved D. The CDR3 runs to 13 residues. Trimming left V 7 bases short and J 8 bases short, with 14 bases between. The germline V gene encodes CDR1 MDHEN and CDR2 SYDVKM. The CDR3 bases are TGTGCCAGCACCCCCTCGGGTGGCGAAAAACTGTTTTTT. Protein: CASTPSGGEKLFF.

The chain couples TRBV29-1 to TRBJ2-5; 8 bases map to TRBD2. V shed 0 bases, J shed 6 bases, and the junction held 18 bases outside the gene matches. This CDR3 comprises 18 residues. The germline V gene has CDR1 SQVTM and CDR2 ANQGSEA. For the CDR3, the DNA is TGCAGCGTTGAAGATCCCCGGAGGAAAGCGGGAGTTCTTAAGACCCAGTACTTC. Translation gives CSVEDPRRKAGVLKTQYF.

The chain has TRBV6-5 and TRBJ2-7; the D gene is possibly TRBD2 (6 bases). The germline V gene has CDR1 MNHEY and CDR2 SVGAGI. The CDR3 covers 16 residues. The V end lost 4 bases, the J end lost 3 bases, and 19 bases lay between the germline ends. The CDR3 bases are TGTGCCAGCAGTTTTAATCTTGGGCGGGAAAACTACGAGCAGTACTTC. Protein sequence: CASSFNLGRENYEQYF.

Comment on this clone: Within the sample, other DNA sequences also encode this same CDR3. The chain links TRBV3-1 (or the pseudogene TRBV3-2) to TRBJ1-2; no firm D call. This CDR3 comprises 12 residues. With 3 bases removed from V and 5 bases from J, the gap between germline ends came to 7 bases. Germline values: CDR1 LGHDT, CDR2 YNNKEL (reference sequence). The CDR3 is CASSQGGYGYTF. CDR3 nucleotides: TGTGCCAGCAGCCAGGGAGGGTATGGCTACACCTTC.

The chain recombines TRBV7-6 with TRBJ2-7; 10 nucleotides agree with TRBD1. Germline V lookup: CDR1 SGHVS, CDR2 FNYEAQ. Trimming removed 5 bases from V and 4 bases from J; junction bases left unmatched: 11. The CDR3 has 16 residues. The chain's CDR3 is CASSRGQGIIGYEQYF. CDR3 nucleotides: TGTGCCAGCAGCAGGGGACAGGGGATAATTGGATACGAGCAGTACTTC.

J is TRBJ1-3 and V is TRBV9, with D perhaps matching TRBD1 (6 bases). This CDR3 region has 16 residues. V shed 3 bases and J shed 0 bases, with 13 bases lying between them. Germline CDR1 reads SGDLS; CDR2 reads YYNGEE. Here the CDR3 reads CASSAGYRVSGNTIYF. The CDR3 nucleotides read TGTGCCAGCAGCGCCGGCTACAGGGTCTCTGGAAACACCATATATTTT. Combining the CDR3 with reference TRBV9 and TRBJ1-3 gives the whole variable domain DSGVTQTPKHLITATGQRVTLRCSPRSGDLSVYWYQQSLDQGLQFLIQYYNGEERAKGNILERFSAQQFPDLHSELNLSSLELGDSALYFCASSAGYRVSGNTIYFGEGSWLTVV.

The chain joins TRBV3-1 (or the pseudogene TRBV3-2) to TRBJ2-5; maybe TRBD2 (6 bases). Germline V gives CDR1 LGHDT, CDR2 YNNKEL (reference sequence). The CDR3 sequence is 17 residues long. The V end was cut by 0 bases, the J end by 2 bases, with 16 bases between. This CDR3 is CASSQDRGGGVQETQYF. The CDR3 DNA reads TGTGCCAGCAGCCAAGATCGGGGAGGAGGGGTACAAGAGACCCAGTACTTC.

This clone was found once. An end of the junction differs from the germline gene, which may be a read error. V gene TRBV14 combines with J gene TRBJ2-7; the match to TRBD1 covers 9 bases. Germline V lookup: CDR1 SGHDN, CDR2 FVKESK. The CDR3 contains 14 residues. The CDR3 spells CAGSRTGEFYEQYF. CDR3 nucleotide sequence: TGTGCCGGCAGTAGGACAGGGGAATTCTACGAGCAGTACTTC.

In the case of this clone: The same CDR3 is also encoded by other DNA sequences in this sample. The CDR3: CASSQDRGQPQHF. CDR3 coding DNA: TGCGCCAGCAGCCAAGATAGGGGTCAGCCCCAGCATTTT. The genes are TRBV4-3 and TRBJ1-5, with D possibly being TRBD1 (5 bases). CDR1 is LGHNA and CDR2 is YSLEER in the germline V gene. Trimming pared 0 bases from V and 6 bases from J, leaving 6 bases between. The CDR3 consists of 13 residues.

The chain uses TRBV11-2 and TRBJ2-1; 8 bases map to TRBD2. The germline V gene has CDR1 SGHAT and CDR2 FQNNGV. J lost 4 bases, V lost 5 bases, and 7 bases had no gene match. The CDR3 has 15 residues. The CDR3, as DNA: TGTGCCAGCAGCCTCCTGGCGGGAGGATACAATGAGCAGTTCTTC. Amino acid sequence: CASSLLAGGYNEQFF.

This clone is classed as medium-sized. The V call is TRBV7-6, the J call TRBJ1-3; tentative D call: TRBD1 (6 bases). CDR3 length: 14 amino acids. The V gene's germline CDR1 is SGHVS and CDR2 FNYEAQ. V lost 5 bases to trimming and J lost 4 bases, with 12 bases between them. CDR3 nucleotides: TGTGCCAGCAGCCCCCAGGGGACAGGAAACACCATATATTTT. Its translation: CASSPQGTGNTIYF.

This clone was detected only once. The rearrangement uses TRBV11-3 and TRBJ1-5, with 10 bases that match TRBD1. Germline-derived CDR1 and CDR2 are SGHNT and YENEEA. V dropped 0 bases and J dropped 4; count of bases not matched to a gene: 6. The CDR3 is 17 residues long. The CDR3 coding sequence is TGTGCCAGCAGCTTAGACCAAGAGGACAGGGGGAATCAGCCCCAGCATTTT. Amino acids: CASSLDQEDRGNQPQHF.

The rearrangement joins TRBV5-4 to TRBJ2-1; 9 nucleotides line up with TRBD2. After removal of 0 bases from V and 3 bases from J, the junction contained 1 base not matched to a gene. CDR1 SGHNT and CDR2 YYREEE come from the germline V gene (reference sequence). This CDR3 has 15 residues. As DNA, the CDR3 is TGTGCCAGCAGCTTGGGGCGGGGGGGCTACAATGAGCAGTTCTTC. As protein: CASSLGRGGYNEQFF.

The V call is TRBV6-5, the J call TRBJ2-7; 7 positions agree with TRBD1. With V trimmed by 7 bases and J by 2 bases, 5 bases remained unmatched. This CDR3 is 13 amino acids long. Germline V CDR1 and CDR2: MNHEY, SVGAGI. CDR3 in DNA: TGTGCCAGCAATAGGGACAGAGCCTACGAGCAGTACTTC. It encodes CASNRDRAYEQYF.

The CDR3 nucleotides are TGTGCCAGCAGCTTCTATCCCGGGACTAGCGGGACCAAGGGGCAAGAGACCCAGTACTTC. It encodes CASSFYPGTSGTKGQETQYF. This sequence joins TRBV7-7 and TRBJ2-5, with 13 bases lining up with TRBD2. Germline V CDR1 and CDR2: SSHAT, FNYEAQ (reference sequence). V shed 3 bases, J shed 2 bases, and the junction held 15 bases outside the gene matches. The CDR3 totals 20 residues. Variable domain in full (rest from reference TRBV7-7 and TRBJ2-5): GAGVSQSPRYKVTKRGQDVTLRCDPISSHATLYWYQQALGQGPEFLTYFNYEAQPDKSGLPSDRFSAERPEGSISTLTIQRTEQRDSAMYRCASSFYPGTSGTKGQETQYFGPGTRLLVL.

The chain links TRBV30 to TRBJ2-1, with a weak D call TRBD2 (7 bases). The germline V and J ends were trimmed by 7 bases and 7 bases, with 20 bases remaining between them. Germline assignment: CDR1 GTSNPN and CDR2 SVGIG (reference sequence). The CDR3 is 14 residues long. The CDR3 region is CASRRGGGSNEQFF. CDR3 bases: TGTGCCTCCCGCCGAGGGGGGGGGTCGAATGAGCAGTTCTTC. Looking up the rest from reference TRBV30 and TRBJ2-1 gives the full variable domain: SQTIHQWPATLVQPVGSPLSLECTVEGTSNPNLYWYRQAAGRGLQLLFYSVGIGQISSEVPQNLSASRPQDRQFILSSKKLLLSDSGFYLCASRRGGGSNEQFFGPGTRLTVL.

The rearrangement uses TRBV19 and TRBJ2-6, with D unclear. The CDR3 totals 16 residues. The V end was cut by 4 bases, the J end by 0 bases, with 10 bases between. Germline-derived CDR1 and CDR2 are LNHDA and SQIVND (reference sequence). The CDR3, as DNA: TGTGCCAGTAGTACTCCCCGGTACTCTGGGGCCAACGTCCTGACTTTC. This codes for CASSTPRYSGANVLTF.

The J gene is TRBJ2-3, the V gene TRBV5-5; TRBD2 matches at 7 bases. CDR1 and CDR2 from the germline V gene are SGHKS and YYEKEE (reference sequence). This CDR3 contains 15 residues. V shed 0 bases, J shed 3 bases, and the junction held 4 bases outside the gene matches. CDR3 sequence: CASSLVLARTDTQYF. Written as DNA, the CDR3 is TGTGCCAGCAGCTTGGTACTAGCGAGGACAGATACGCAGTATTTT.